These 4 T cell receptor beta chains came from one sample sequenced in a study of radiotherapy plus CTLA-4 blockade in lung cancer. Sequenced by immunoSEQ multiplex PCR; TCRdb stores in-frame clones only, minus some. The repertoire has tens of thousands of clones, around 70% of them found once; the top ten carry around 3.1%. This specimen consisted of peripheral blood, obtained from a patient treated with radiotherapy plus ipilimumab. These receptors originate from a human donor with non-small cell lung cancer whose response to radiotherapy plus ipilimumab could not be evaluated.

This clone was counted only a few times. The CDR3 reads CASSQDFDSPHQPQHF. The CDR3 DNA is TGCGCCAGCAGCCAAGATTTCGACTCCCCGCATCAGCCCCAGCATTTT. This chain joins TRBV4-1 and TRBJ1-5, with no clear D. Looked up from germline, CDR1 is MGHRA and CDR2 is YSYEKL. Trimming stripped 0 bases from V and 5 bases from J, with 14 bases between. This CDR3 is built from 16 residues.

This clone was detected only a few times. The chain is built from TRBV4-3 and TRBJ1-2, with TRBD1 identical over 7 bases. Germline V gene sequence: CDR1 LGHNA, CDR2 YSLEER. This CDR3 has 14 amino acids. V lost 4 bases and J lost 4; bases outside the gene matches: 6. The CDR3 reads CASSPRTGRYGYTF. The CDR3 coding sequence is TGCGCCAGCAGCCCTCGGACAGGTCGCTATGGCTACACCTTC.

The V call is TRBV18, the J call TRBJ1-1, with TRBD1 matching 9 bases. The germline V gene has CDR1 KGHSH and CDR2 LQKENI. This CDR3 has 16 residues. Trimming cost V 1 base and J 4 bases; bases outside gene matches: 7. The chain's CDR3 is CASSPRQGEIGTEAFF. Written as DNA, the CDR3 is TGTGCCAGCTCACCACGACAGGGGGAAATCGGCACTGAAGCTTTCTTT.

The chain uses TRBV10-3 and TRBJ2-5, with TRBD2 matching over 10 bases. The J call may not be correct, given that the DNA end is closer to TRBJ2-7. The CDR3 spans 14 residues. CDR1 is ENHRY and CDR2 is SYGVKD in the germline V gene. The CDR3 is CAIRIAGGAYEQYF. DNA for the CDR3: TGTGCCATCAGAATAGCGGGAGGAGCCTACGAGCAGTACTTC.